This T cell receptor beta chain was captured by sequencing in a study of T cells after yellow fever vaccination. Study summary: Preparation of the low-cell-number fractions used SMART-Seq v4 Ultra Low Input.

Study-wide points: Reappearance after the booster was observed for most primary-vaccination clones (roughly 97% CD4, about 91% CD8). Bulk-population clonotypes that are abundant could appear as contaminants in FACS-sorted repertoires. It was the secondary response that reached its peak faster, day 5 versus 15, but it was weaker.

Germline CDR1 reads SGHRS; CDR2 reads YFSETQ. Trimming stripped 5 bases from V and 11 bases from J, with 20 bases between. This CDR3 region has 14 residues. Comment on this clonotype: Its specificity is unknown.

TCRdb re-derived calls from the 5' RACE reads in MiXCR, one entry per CDR3 protein. The table includes more than 300,000 distinct CDR3 sequences, about 6.9% detected once. The TCR was taken from a man between 18 and 29 years old who received the YFV17D yellow fever vaccine. The gene calls are TRBV5-1 and TRBJ2-1; D uncertain. Sequences were derived from PBMCs, sampled about 41 days after the first yellow fever vaccination. CDR3 amino acids: CASRLTPPSGKQFF. The DNA of the CDR3 is TGCGCCAGCAGGTTAACCCCTCCTTCCGGAAAGCAGTTCTTC.